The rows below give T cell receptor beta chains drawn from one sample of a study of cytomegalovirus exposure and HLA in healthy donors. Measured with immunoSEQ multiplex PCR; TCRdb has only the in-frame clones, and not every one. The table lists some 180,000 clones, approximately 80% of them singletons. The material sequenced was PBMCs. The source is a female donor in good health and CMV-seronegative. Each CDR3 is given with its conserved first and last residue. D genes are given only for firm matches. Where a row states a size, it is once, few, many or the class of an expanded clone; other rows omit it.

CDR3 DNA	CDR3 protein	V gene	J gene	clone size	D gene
TGTGCTAGTGGTTTGGTAGTGGGGGCAGGAGGAAACACCATATATTTT	CASGLVVGAGGNTIYF	TRBV12-5	TRBJ1-3	NA	NA
TGTGCCAGCAGCGCTGGGGCGGCTCCCACAGATACGCAGTATTTT	CASSAGAAPTDTQYF	TRBV7-6	TRBJ2-3	NA	NA
TGCAGCGTTGGGAGTATCGGGGGGACCACAGATACGCAGTATTTT	CSVGSIGGTTDTQYF	TRBV29-1	TRBJ2-3	NA	TRBD2
TGTGCCAGCAGTTTCTTAGCTAGGTATGAGCAGTTCTTC	CASSFLARYEQFF	TRBV28	TRBJ2-1	NA	NA
TGTGCCAGCAATAACAGGGTGAACACTGAAGCTTTCTTT	CASNNRVNTEAFF	TRBV6-6	TRBJ1-1	NA	NA
TGTGCCATCAGTGAGTCGAGGGGAGGGGCGAACACTGAAGCTTTCTTT	CAISESRGGANTEAFF	TRBV10-3	TRBJ1-1	NA	NA
TGTGCCAGCTCACCTACTAGCGCGACAGATACGCAGTATTTT	CASSPTSATDTQYF	TRBV18	TRBJ2-3	once	TRBD2
TGTGCCAGCAGCTGGGACAGCCAAGAGACCCAGTACTTC	CASSWDSQETQYF	TRBV7-6	TRBJ2-5	few	TRBD1
TGTGCCAGCAGCTTGGAGCCGGCGGGGACCAAAAACATTCAGTACTTC	CASSLEPAGTKNIQYF	TRBV5-4	TRBJ2-4	NA	NA
TGTGCCAGTAGTATTTTCAGCGGGGGCCTTGGAGATACGCAGTATTTT	CASSIFSGGLGDTQYF	TRBV19	TRBJ2-3	NA	TRBD2
TGTGCCATCAGTAGCGGGAGTGGGCCTGTGGGAACCTACGAGCAGTACTTC	CAISSGSGPVGTYEQYF	TRBV10-3	TRBJ2-7	NA	TRBD2
TGTGCCAGCAGCGCGGGATCTACCTCCGAGCAGTACTTC	CASSAGSTSEQYF	TRBV9	TRBJ2-7	NA	NA
TGTGCCAGCACGACAGTGCGCGCTGAAGCTTTCTTT	CASTTVRAEAFF	TRBV6-6	TRBJ1-1	few	NA
TGTGCCAGCAGTTTAGGCAGGGGGCAGGTTTCAAGCAATCAGCCCCAGCATTTT	CASSLGRGQVSSNQPQHF	TRBV28	TRBJ1-5	NA	TRBD1
TGTGCCAGCAGCCTTGTTGCCGGGACTAGCGGGAGGGACTCCTACAATGAGCAGTTCTTC	CASSLVAGTSGRDSYNEQFF	TRBV4-2	TRBJ2-1	NA	TRBD2
TGTGCCAGCAGTGAGCCCGGACAGGGGAACCCCTACGAGCAGTACTTC	CASSEPGQGNPYEQYF	TRBV2	TRBJ2-7	NA	TRBD1
TGTGCCAGCAGCTTGGAAGGGAGCGATGAAAAACTGTTTTTT	CASSLEGSDEKLFF	TRBV5-5	TRBJ1-4	NA	NA
TGCGCCAGCAGCGGGGGGCAAGAGACCCAGTACTTC	CASSGGQETQYF	TRBV4-1	TRBJ2-5	NA	NA
TGTGCCAGCAGTGAAGGCTGGGGGACAGTGATTGGGCCCCAGCATTTT	CASSEGWGTVIGPQHF	TRBV6-1	TRBJ1-5	NA	TRBD1
TGTGCCAGCAGCCCCTATTTTGAGAGCTCCTACGAGCAGTACTTC	CASSPYFESSYEQYF	TRBV4-2	TRBJ2-7	NA	NA
TGCAGCGTTGAGGCCGGGACTACCTACGAGCAGTACTTC	CSVEAGTTYEQYF	TRBV29-1	TRBJ2-7	NA	TRBD2
TGCGCCAGCAGCTTCATCCGGGACAGGGATACCTCTGGGGCCAACGTCCTGACTTTC	CASSFIRDRDTSGANVLTF	TRBV5-1	TRBJ2-6	once	TRBD1
TGTGCCAGCAGGACGGACAGAAACACTGAAGCTTTCTTT	CASRTDRNTEAFF	TRBV2	TRBJ1-1	NA	NA
TGTGCCAGCAGCCCGGGACTAGCGGAAGAGACCCAGTACTTC	CASSPGLAEETQYF	TRBV7-9	TRBJ2-5	NA	TRBD2
TGTGCCAGCAGTTGGCTGAGACAGGGGGCTGGCGACGGCTACACCTTC	CASSWLRQGAGDGYTF	TRBV2	TRBJ1-2	NA	TRBD1
TGTGCCAGCTCACCACCGGGGGGGTCGGATCAGCCCCAGCATTTT	CASSPPGGSDQPQHF	TRBV18	TRBJ1-5	NA	NA
TGTGCCAGCAGCGTAGGGGACAGGCACGAGCAGTTCTTC	CASSVGDRHEQFF	TRBV11-3	TRBJ2-1	NA	TRBD1
TGTGCCAGCAGCTTAGATCCGTACCAAGAGACCCAGTACTTC	CASSLDPYQETQYF	TRBV11-2	TRBJ2-5	NA	NA
TGTGCCAGTAGTAAGGGGCGCACAGATACGCAGTATTTT	CASSKGRTDTQYF	TRBV19	TRBJ2-3	NA	NA
TGCGCCAGCAGCTTGGTAGATTCCAGCCGGAGCTCCTACAATGAGCAGTTCTTC	CASSLVDSSRSSYNEQFF	TRBV5-1	TRBJ2-1	NA	NA
TGTGCCAGCAGTGAAGCGGTGACAGGTATCTACAATGAGCAGTTCTTC	CASSEAVTGIYNEQFF	TRBV6-1	TRBJ2-1	NA	NA
TGTGCCTGGAGTGCGGGGGACTCTGGAAACACCATATATTTT	CAWSAGDSGNTIYF	TRBV30	TRBJ1-3	few	NA
TGTGCCAGCAAACTGGGACTTAGCACAGATACGCAGTATTTT	CASKLGLSTDTQYF	TRBV6-6	TRBJ2-3	once	NA
TGTGCCAGCAGTCCCAATTTGGGGCGGATCTCCTACAATGAGCAGTTCTTC	CASSPNLGRISYNEQFF	TRBV27	TRBJ2-1	NA	NA
TGTGCCAGCAACCACGACAGGGGGCAGAACGAGCAGTACTTC	CASNHDRGQNEQYF	TRBV7-2	TRBJ2-7	NA	TRBD1
TGTGCCAGTAGTTCCTTTCCAGGCCGAGGCTACACCTTC	CASSSFPGRGYTF	TRBV19	TRBJ1-2	NA	NA
TGCGCCAGCAGGGGTAGCGGGAGTGAGACCCAGTACTTC	CASRGSGSETQYF	TRBV5-1	TRBJ2-5	NA	TRBD2
TGTGCCAGCAGCCGGTGGGGGACAGGGTCCTACGAGCAGTACTTC	CASSRWGTGSYEQYF	TRBV27	TRBJ2-7	NA	TRBD1
TGTGCCAGCAGCTTTTCCCCCGGGTGGGACACTGAAGCTTTCTTT	CASSFSPGWDTEAFF	TRBV5-6	TRBJ1-1	once	NA
TGTGCCAGCCGGAGGGTCACAGATACGCAGTATTTT	CASRRVTDTQYF	TRBV6-6	TRBJ2-3	once	NA
TGTGCCAGCAGCTTAACAGCTAGCACAGATACGCAGTATTTT	CASSLTASTDTQYF	TRBV11-1	TRBJ2-3	few	NA